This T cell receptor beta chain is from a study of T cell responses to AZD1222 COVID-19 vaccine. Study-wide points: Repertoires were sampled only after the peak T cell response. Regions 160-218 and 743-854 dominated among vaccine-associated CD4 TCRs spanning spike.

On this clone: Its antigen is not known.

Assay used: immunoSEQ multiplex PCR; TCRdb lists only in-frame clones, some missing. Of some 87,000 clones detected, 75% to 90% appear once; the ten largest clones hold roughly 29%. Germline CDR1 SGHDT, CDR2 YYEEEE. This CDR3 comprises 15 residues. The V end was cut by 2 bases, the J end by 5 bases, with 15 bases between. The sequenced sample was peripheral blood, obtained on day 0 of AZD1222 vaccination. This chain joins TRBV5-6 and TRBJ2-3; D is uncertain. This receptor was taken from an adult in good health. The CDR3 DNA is TGTGCCAGCAGCTTAGGTGGATTAGCTGGAGATACGCAGTATTTT. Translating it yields CASSLGGLAGDTQYF.